The clone carrying this T cell receptor beta chain ranks as medium-sized. Its matching antigen is unknown. This sample was taken from a study of neurological immune-mediated disorders. Study results and caveats: Whereas HTLV-1-associated myelopathy showed the most TCR clonal expansion, multiple sclerosis showed the least, with levels below those of healthy controls.

The CDR3 totals 15 residues. Trimming took off 3 bases at V and 0 bases at J, with 11 bases between the two ends. Time point reported: longitudinal time-point 3. The cDNA was generated through 5'RACE incorporating 10-nucleotide random UMIs. Sequencing runs each yielded over 170 million TCR-beta sequences from 15-18 subjects. MiXCR was run by TCRdb on the 5' RACE reads, yielding one entry per CDR3 protein. The sample has tens of thousands of distinct CDR3 sequences, 7.5% to 9.5% seen once. This clonotype was sampled from a woman in her 40s in good health. The chain recombines TRBV12-3 or TRBV12-4 with TRBJ1-1; D remains unclear. Source material: PBMCs. The CDR3 here is CASSFVTALNTEAFF. CDR3 nucleotide sequence: TGTGCCAGCAGTTTTGTGACGGCCCTGAACACTGAAGCTTTCTTT.